This TCR beta chain emerged from a study of blood T cell repertoires in COVID-19. Assay: immunoSEQ multiplex PCR; the TCRdb copy retains only in-frame clones and omits some. This repertoire shows about 370,000 clones, approximately 89% found once; its top ten account for 8% to 13%. This CDR3 spans 14 amino acids. Unmatched junction bases numbered 3, after V lost 2 bases and J lost 7 bases. The V gene's germline CDR1 is SGHNT and CDR2 YYREEE (reference sequence). The V and J genes are TRBV5-4 and TRBJ1-6; TRBD1 aligns across 7 bases. The sample taken for sequencing was peripheral blood. This clonotype was obtained from a woman in her 30s with COVID-19, enrolled during active disease. The CDR3 DNA reads TGTGCCAGCAGCTTAAAGACAGGGAATTCACCCCTCCACTTT. It yields the protein CASSLKTGNSPLHF.